Presented here are 26 T cell receptor beta chains from one specimen sequenced in a study of blood T cell repertoires in COVID-19. This table comes from immunoSEQ multiplex PCR, and its TCRdb copy is limited to in-frame clones, with some not included. The sample holds 40,000 to 65,000 clones, approximately 80% seen once. Sequencing was done on a sample of peripheral blood. Source of these receptors: a human donor with active or convalescent COVID-19. The donor label of this sample is uncertain.

The J gene is TRBJ2-1, the V gene TRBV9; 7 nucleotides match TRBD2. The V gene's germline CDR1 is SGDLS and CDR2 YYNGEE. The CDR3 consists of 16 residues. With V trimmed by 0 bases and J by 3 bases, 6 bases remained unmatched. CDR3 coding DNA: TGTGCCAGCAGCGTAGCTGGGAGCGGGGTCTACAATGAGCAGTTCTTC. Encoded protein: CASSVAGSGVYNEQFF.

The J gene is TRBJ1-5, the V gene TRBV19; D is unclear. The V gene lost 5 bases and the J gene lost 3 bases, with 8 bases spanning the gap. Looked up from germline, CDR1 is LNHDA and CDR2 is SQIVND (reference sequence). There are 13 residues in the CDR3. Here the CDR3 reads CASSFDNNQPQHF. CDR3 coding DNA: TGTGCCAGTAGTTTCGACAACAATCAGCCCCAGCATTTT.

The chain joins TRBV12-5 to TRBJ2-5, with D possibly TRBD2 on 7 matching bases. The CDR3 length is 17 residues. Germline V lookup: CDR1 LGHNT, CDR2 FRNRAP. Trimming shortened V by 0 bases and J by 4 bases, and 18 bases separated the two germline ends. The chain's CDR3 is CASGLVGEGGKTETQYF. CDR3 DNA: TGTGCTAGTGGTTTGGTGGGGGAGGGGGGAAAGACAGAGACCCAGTACTTC.

This clone was seen once. The CDR3 DNA sequence: TGTGCCAGCAGCGTAGGGGGAGACACTGAAGCTTTCTTT. This translates into CASSVGGDTEAFF. The rearrangement uses TRBV9 and TRBJ1-1; D gene ambiguous. The CDR3 length is 13 residues. V was cut by 0 bases and J by 3 bases, with 6 bases left in between. Germline V lookup: CDR1 SGDLS, CDR2 YYNGEE.

The rearrangement links TRBV9 to TRBJ1-2, with 9 bases matching TRBD1. J lost 4 bases, V lost 2 bases, and 6 bases had no gene match. Germline V gene data show CDR1 as SGDLS and CDR2 as YYNGEE. CDR3 length: 15 residues. For the CDR3, the DNA is TGTGCCAGCAGCGTCTCCGGGACAGGGTCCTATGGCTACACCTTC. Residues: CASSVSGTGSYGYTF.

The V call is TRBV29-1, the J call TRBJ1-5; 7 nucleotides align to TRBD1. The length of the CDR3 is 13 residues. Germline values: CDR1 SQVTM, CDR2 ANQGSEA. After removal of 6 bases from V and 6 bases from J, the junction contained 8 bases not matched to a gene. The CDR3 is CSVDTGAGQPQHF. The DNA for the CDR3 is TGCAGCGTCGACACAGGGGCAGGTCAGCCCCAGCATTTT.

The CDR3 coding sequence is TGTGCCAGCAGCCCTCGACGGGACGAGCAGTACTTC. Translating it yields CASSPRRDEQYF. The chain has TRBV5-4 and TRBJ2-7, with D hard to call. Looked up from germline, CDR1 is SGHNT and CDR2 is YYREEE (reference sequence). Between the trimmed V and J ends, which lost 4 bases and 5 bases, there was a span of 10 bases. The CDR3 is 12 residues long.

This clone was seen a few times. An end of the junction differs from the germline gene, which may be a read error. The chain combines TRBV7-4 with TRBJ2-7, with 8 nucleotides matching TRBD2. In germline, CDR1 is SGHVT, CDR2 SQSDAQ. The CDR3 is 16 residues long. In DNA, the CDR3 is TGTGCCAGCAGCGTAGCGGGACCGGAGGGTCACTACGAGCAGTACTTC. It codes for CASSVAGPEGHYEQYF.

Many counts were recorded for this clone. The chain carries TRBV27 and TRBJ2-7; D not resolved. The length of the CDR3 is 14 residues. The V gene lost 2 bases and the J gene lost 0 bases, with 8 bases spanning the gap. The V gene's germline CDR1 is MNHEY and CDR2 SMNVEV (reference sequence). The CDR3 sequence: CASSLTEYSYEQYF. Written as DNA, the CDR3 is TGTGCCAGCAGTTTAACGGAGTACTCCTACGAGCAGTACTTC.

This clone has a single count. J is TRBJ1-1 and V is TRBV18, with D possibly being TRBD1 (6 bases). Trimming took off 2 bases at V and 3 bases at J, with 7 bases between the two ends. The CDR3 totals 13 residues. Germline CDR1 is KGHSH and CDR2 is LQKENI. The CDR3 is CASSPAGDTEAFF. The CDR3, as DNA: TGTGCCAGCTCACCAGCAGGGGACACTGAAGCTTTCTTT.

CDR3: CASSTTGHTDTQYF. The CDR3 coding sequence is TGTGCCAGCAGTACCACCGGTCACACAGATACGCAGTATTTT. This chain connects TRBV6-6 to TRBJ2-3; D gene uncertain. Germline V CDR1 and CDR2: MNHNY, SVGAGI (reference sequence). Trimming removed 5 bases from V and 2 bases from J, with 11 bases in between. This CDR3 contains 14 residues.

This clone was seen only a few times. The chain carries TRBV28 and TRBJ1-5; the D is unclear. The CDR3 is 15 residues long. V lost 6 bases and J lost 1, with 13 bases in between. From germline, CDR1 is MDHEN and CDR2 SYDVKM. Written as DNA, the CDR3 is TGTGCCAGCAGATCCCCGACGGGGAGCAATCAGCCCCAGCATTTT. This codes for CASRSPTGSNQPQHF. Variable domain in full (rest from reference TRBV28 and TRBJ1-5): DVKVTQSSRYLVKRTGEKVFLECVQDMDHENMFWYRQDPGLGLRLIYFSYDVKMKEKGDIPEGYSVSREKKERFSLILESASTNQTSMYLCASRSPTGSNQPQHFGDGTRLSIL.

The rearrangement links TRBV29-1 to TRBJ2-7; 9 bases line up with TRBD1. The V and J ends lost 4 bases and 4 bases, in that order; junction bases with no gene match: 11. This CDR3 contains 15 residues. Germline V gives CDR1 SQVTM, CDR2 ANQGSEA. The CDR3 here is CSVALLRQGEYEQYF. In DNA, the CDR3 is TGCAGCGTTGCCCTCCTACGACAGGGGGAATACGAGCAGTACTTC.

This clone is a singleton in its sample. CDR3 sequence: CASRPSGQGRRYTF. In nucleotides, the CDR3 is TGTGCCAGCAGACCTTCGGGACAGGGTAGACGCTACACCTTC. The chain carries TRBV28 and TRBJ1-2, with 9 bases aligning to TRBD1. With 6 bases clipped from V and 9 bases from J, the junction kept 11 bases outside the gene matches. Germline values: CDR1 MDHEN, CDR2 SYDVKM. CDR3 length: 14 residues.

The chain recombines TRBV15 with TRBJ1-1, with TRBD1 matching 9 bases. CDR1 is LNHNV, CDR2 YYDKDF, per germline (reference sequence). J lost 4 bases, V lost 11 bases, and 14 bases had no gene match. The CDR3 loop spans 15 amino acids. The chain's CDR3 is CASSLDRGFGTEAFF. CDR3 sequence (DNA): TGTGCCTCTAGCCTAGACAGGGGGTTTGGCACTGAAGCTTTCTTT.

This clone appeared once. The V and J genes are TRBV5-4 and TRBJ1-2; 7 nucleotides agree with TRBD1. There are 14 residues in the CDR3. The V segment lost 9 bases and the J segment 2 bases; nucleotides outside the gene matches: 10. CDR1 and CDR2 (germline): SGHNT, YYREEE (reference sequence). Here the CDR3 DNA reads TGTGCCACCTCCCCACCGACAGGGAACTATGGCTACACCTTC. This encodes CATSPPTGNYGYTF.

The J gene is TRBJ2-6, the V gene TRBV4-2; tentatively, D is TRBD1 (7 bases). The V and J ends lost 0 bases and 3 bases respectively, with 12 bases between them. CDR1 and CDR2 from the germline V gene are LGHNA and YNFKEQ. The CDR3 runs to 17 residues. CDR3 residues: CASSQEGGGGGANVLTF. CDR3 coding DNA: TGTGCCAGCAGCCAAGAAGGAGGGGGCGGTGGGGCCAACGTCCTGACTTTC.

The sample holds one count of this clone. V is TRBV3-1 (or the pseudogene TRBV3-2) and J is TRBJ1-4; 8 bases line up with TRBD1. The J segment lost 4 bases and the V segment lost 2 bases, leaving 9 bases of the junction unmatched. Germline V CDR1 and CDR2: LGHDT, YNNKEL (reference sequence). There are 17 residues in the CDR3. CDR3 DNA sequence: TGTGCCAGCAGCCAAATCCTCGAAGGGACAGGTAATGAAAAACTGTTTTTT. Its translation: CASSQILEGTGNEKLFF.

The chain employs TRBV4-1 and TRBJ1-2; D not resolved. Germline CDR1 reads MGHRA; CDR2 reads YSYEKL. This CDR3 contains 16 residues. The V end was cut by 0 bases, the J end by 5 bases, with 16 bases between. The CDR3 nucleotides are TGCGCCAGCAGCCAAGATCCCCGACACATAGGATATGGCTACACCTTC. Amino acid sequence: CASSQDPRHIGYGYTF.

This clone was seen once. This chain connects TRBV9 to TRBJ2-5; TRBD2 aligns across 11 bases. CDR1 SGDLS and CDR2 YYNGEE come from the germline V gene. The CDR3 is 15 amino acids. Trimming at V came to 0 bases and at J to 5 bases, leaving 3 bases not matched to a gene. The chain's CDR3 is CASSVAPSGRETQYF. CDR3 DNA sequence: TGTGCCAGCAGCGTAGCGCCTAGCGGGAGGGAGACCCAGTACTTC.

The V and J genes are TRBV2 and TRBJ2-1; 13 nucleotides line up with TRBD2. V dropped 8 bases and J dropped 6; count of bases not matched to a gene: 7. The germline V gene has CDR1 SNHLY and CDR2 FYNNEI. The CDR3 totals 15 residues. CDR3 DNA sequence: TGTGCCAGCGGCTTACTAGCGGGAGGGTCCAATGAGCAGTTCTTC. Translating it yields CASGLLAGGSNEQFF.

This clone appeared a few times. The chain has TRBV9 and TRBJ2-1, with 9 positions matching TRBD2. Per germline, CDR1 SGDLS and CDR2 YYNGEE. The trim removed 3 bases at V and 4 bases at J, leaving 5 bases unmatched. CDR3 length equals 15 residues. The CDR3 sequence: CASSELAGYYNEQFF. The CDR3 DNA reads as TGTGCCAGCAGCGAACTAGCGGGTTATTACAATGAGCAGTTCTTC.

The chain has TRBV12-3 or TRBV12-4 and TRBJ1-2; 9 bases line up with TRBD1. The CDR3 is made up of 13 amino acids. After removal of 6 bases from V and 5 bases from J, the junction contained 4 bases not matched to a gene. CDR3 loop: CASRDGTGYGYTF. CDR3 bases: TGTGCCAGCAGGGACGGGACAGGGTATGGCTACACCTTC.

This clone was found a few times. The chain is built from TRBV12-3 or TRBV12-4 and TRBJ1-2, with D maybe TRBD1 (6 bases). Trimming took off 5 bases at V and 5 bases at J, with 12 bases between the two ends. The CDR3 covers 13 residues. CDR3 coding DNA: TGTGCCAGCAGTCCTCCAGGGGAATATGGCTACACCTTC. Translating it yields CASSPPGEYGYTF.

This chain joins TRBV6-5 and TRBJ1-5; 10 positions match TRBD1. CDR1 is MNHEY, CDR2 SVGAGI, per germline. The CDR3 loop spans 15 amino acids. V lost 6 bases and J lost 0; bases outside the gene matches: 2. The CDR3 DNA is TGTGCCAGCAGGGACAGGGGGTTTAGCAATCAGCCCCAGCATTTT. It is translated as CASRDRGFSNQPQHF.

This CDR3 is CASSLRGSGSNQPQHF. The CDR3 region has the DNA TGTGCCAGCAGCTTAAGGGGTAGCGGAAGCAATCAGCCCCAGCATTTT. This chain connects TRBV7-8 to TRBJ1-5, with D maybe TRBD1 (5 bases). Germline values: CDR1 SGHVS, CDR2 FQNEAQ. The CDR3 runs 16 residues. Trimming cost V 2 bases and J 1 base, with 12 bases left between them.